These 4 T cell receptor beta chains were sequenced from one sample in a study of blood T cell repertoires in COVID-19. Measured with immunoSEQ multiplex PCR; TCRdb has only the in-frame clones, and not every one. The sample holds approximately 98,000 clones, less than 85% seen once. The sample was peripheral blood. The receptors here all came from a woman in her thirties or forties with acute or convalescent COVID-19.

V usage is TRBV4-1 and J usage is TRBJ2-1; no clear D gene. The V end was cut by 3 bases, the J end by 0 bases, with 15 bases between. The CDR3 extends over 17 amino acids. Germline V gene sequence: CDR1 MGHRA, CDR2 YSYEKL. The DNA of the CDR3 is TGCGCCAGCAGCCAGCAAGATATGGGCTTCTCCTACAATGAGCAGTTCTTC. It codes for CASSQQDMGFSYNEQFF.

This clone was counted a single time. The J gene is TRBJ2-5, the V gene TRBV29-1; D is possibly TRBD2 (5 bases). CDR3 size: 13 residues. The V end was cut by 3 bases, the J end by 5 bases, with 13 bases between. Per the germline V gene, CDR1 is SQVTM and CDR2 is ANQGSEA. As DNA, the CDR3 is TGCAGCGTTGAGCCGTGGGGAGCGGAGACCCAGTACTTC. Protein: CSVEPWGAETQYF.

The V call is TRBV30, the J call TRBJ2-7, with D possibly matching TRBD2 (6 bases). The CDR3 covers 12 residues. Trimming cost V 0 bases and J 10 bases, with 13 bases left between them. The germline gives CDR1 GTSNPN, CDR2 SVGIG (reference sequence). The CDR3 DNA sequence: TGTGCCTGGAGTGTTTCGGGACTTGGACAGTACTTC. Its protein product is CAWSVSGLGQYF.

V gene TRBV4-3 combines with J gene TRBJ1-4, with D perhaps TRBD1 (6 bases). Germline V CDR1 and CDR2: LGHNA, YSLEER. The CDR3 has 13 amino acids. The V gene lost 0 bases and the J gene lost 13 bases, with 12 bases spanning the gap. The CDR3 bases are TGCGCCAGCAGCCAAGAGGGAGGGGGGAGACTGTTTTTT. It yields the protein CASSQEGGGRLFF.